Each of the 18 T cell receptor beta chains below was sequenced from the same sample in a study of T cell responses to AZD1222 COVID-19 vaccine. Sequenced by immunoSEQ multiplex PCR; TCRdb stores in-frame clones only, minus some. Of roughly 150,000 clones detected, under 95% appear once; the ten largest clones hold less than 5.5%. Sequencing was performed on peripheral blood, taken on day 0 of AZD1222 vaccination. The receptors here all came from an adult in good health.

CDR3 sequence: CAISETSPQETQYF. CDR3 sequence (DNA): TGTGCCATCAGTGAGACTAGCCCTCAAGAGACCCAGTACTTC. The chain recombines TRBV10-3 with TRBJ2-5; D possibly corresponds to TRBD2 (6 bases). CDR1 and CDR2 from the germline V gene are ENHRY and SYGVKD. Trimming left V 2 bases short and J 2 bases short, with 9 bases between. The CDR3 is 14 residues long.

This chain uses TRBV28 with TRBJ2-7; TRBD2 might be the D (6 bases). This CDR3 has 17 residues. Germline CDR1 reads MDHEN; CDR2 reads SYDVKM. Trimming stripped 6 bases from V and 0 bases from J, with 21 bases between. CDR3 DNA sequence: TGTGCCAGCAGCCAGACCCCCGGGACTCAAAGCTCCTACGAGCAGTACTTC. Amino acid sequence: CASSQTPGTQSSYEQYF.

V gene TRBV19 combines with J gene TRBJ1-2; maybe TRBD1 (5 bases). V was cut by 7 bases and J by 7 bases, with 19 bases left in between. Germline V gene lookup returns CDR1 LNHDA and CDR2 SQIVND (reference sequence). This CDR3 comprises 14 residues. In DNA form, the CDR3 reads TGTGCCAGTAATGGGGCTCCACCCGCGGGTGGCTACACCTTC. It codes for CASNGAPPAGGYTF.

This chain uses TRBV2 with TRBJ1-6; D is perhaps TRBD1 (5 bases). Deletions cut 6 bases from V and 7 bases from J, with 13 bases between. CDR3 length: 14 amino acids. Looked up from germline, CDR1 is SNHLY and CDR2 is FYNNEI. CDR3 residues: CASRPGRLNSPLHF. The DNA of the CDR3 is TGTGCCAGCAGACCGGGACGGCTAAATTCACCCCTCCACTTT.

In this sample, this clone turned up once. One junction end does not reproduce the germline sequence, and a read error may be involved. The chain links TRBV7-7 to TRBJ2-7; TRBD2 is a possible D gene (6 bases). The CDR3 is 13 residues long. Per germline, CDR1 SSHAT and CDR2 FNYEAQ (reference sequence). CDR3 coding DNA: TGTGCTAGCAGCTTAGCGGACGACTACGAGCAGTACTTC. Protein product: CASSLADDYEQYF.

The rearrangement uses TRBV29-1 and TRBJ1-2; tentative D call: TRBD1 (5 bases). Germline V gene lookup returns CDR1 SQVTM and CDR2 ANQGSEA. This CDR3 comprises 14 residues. V lost 1 base, J lost 2 bases, and 11 bases lay in between. The CDR3 coding sequence is TGCAGCGTTGAAGGGGCCGACAGCAACTATGGCTACACCTTC. This sequence encodes CSVEGADSNYGYTF.

J is TRBJ1-1 and V is TRBV6-5; no firm D call. The germline gives CDR1 MNHEY, CDR2 SVGAGI. The ends were cut back, 7 bases at V and 13 bases at J, with 22 bases in the middle. The CDR3 extends over 13 amino acids. The DNA for the CDR3 is TGTGCCAGCACAGGAAACTCCCGGGAGAGAATTTTCTTT. Amino acids: CASTGNSRERIFF.

The rearrangement joins TRBV4-1 to TRBJ2-2, with D possibly being TRBD1 (6 bases). This CDR3 has 15 residues. Trimming took off 6 bases at V and 4 bases at J, with 15 bases between the two ends. The germline CDR1 and CDR2 sequences are MGHRA and YSYEKL. DNA of the CDR3: TGCGCCAGCAGGCATCCGGGACAACTCACCGGGGAGCTGTTTTTT. It encodes CASRHPGQLTGELFF.

There are many counts of this clone. The rearrangement uses TRBV6-1 and TRBJ2-7, with D unresolved. This CDR3 spans 15 amino acids. Looked up from germline, CDR1 is MNHNS and CDR2 is SASEGT. The V end was cut by 3 bases, the J end by 0 bases, with 12 bases between. CDR3 coding DNA: TGTGCCAGCAGTGAGAAGTCTAGGAGCTCCTACGAGCAGTACTTC. Protein sequence: CASSEKSRSSYEQYF.

This clone has a handful of counts. The chain links TRBV28 to TRBJ1-2; D possibly corresponds to TRBD1 (5 bases). Trimming left V 6 bases short and J 2 bases short, with 10 bases between. The germline gives CDR1 MDHEN, CDR2 SYDVKM. The CDR3 is made up of 13 amino acids. This CDR3 is CASSSGGNYGYTF. The CDR3, as DNA: TGTGCCAGCAGCTCTGGGGGGAACTATGGCTACACCTTC.

V usage is TRBV11-2 and J usage is TRBJ2-7; 8 positions match TRBD1. Germline V gene lookup returns CDR1 SGHAT and CDR2 FQNNGV. With V trimmed by 6 bases and J by 4 bases, 11 bases remained unmatched. The CDR3 extends over 15 amino acids. This chain's CDR3 is CASRFRTGLLYEQYF. The CDR3 DNA sequence: TGTGCCAGCAGGTTTAGGACAGGGCTTCTATACGAGCAGTACTTC.

The CDR3 nucleotides read TGTGCCAGCAGCGTAACTCAGACTAGCGGGATGGACACCGGGGAGCTGTTTTTT. It codes for CASSVTQTSGMDTGELFF. The J gene is TRBJ2-2, the V gene TRBV9; TRBD2 matches at 11 bases. Trimming removed 1 base from V and 3 bases from J; junction bases left unmatched: 8. This CDR3 is 18 amino acids long. Per the germline V gene, CDR1 is SGDLS and CDR2 is YYNGEE.

This clone was detected once. V usage is TRBV18 and J usage is TRBJ1-6; 9 nucleotides align to TRBD1. This CDR3 is 15 amino acids long. Germline V gene data show CDR1 as KGHSH and CDR2 as LQKENI. V shed 3 bases, J shed 9 bases, and the junction held 6 bases outside the gene matches. The CDR3 DNA sequence: TGTGCCAGCTCACCGCTCGGGACAGGGACTTCACCCCTCCACTTT. Its translation: CASSPLGTGTSPLHF. The variable domain in full, completed from reference TRBV18 and TRBJ1-6, reads NAGVMQNPRHLVRRRGQEARLRCSPMKGHSHVYWYRQLPEEGLKFMVYLQKENIIDESGMPKERFSAEFPKEGPSILRIQQVVRGDSAAYFCASSPLGTGTSPLHFGNGTRLTVT.

The V and J genes are TRBV28 and TRBJ2-7; 10 nucleotides match TRBD2. The CDR3 is 16 residues long. The junction had 4 bases not matched to a gene; V was cut back by 1 base and J by 1 base. Germline CDR1 is MDHEN and CDR2 is SYDVKM. For the CDR3, the DNA is TGTGCCAGCAGTTTATTGGCTAGCGGGGGATCCTACGAGCAGTACTTC. Its protein is CASSLLASGGSYEQYF.

The J gene is TRBJ2-2, the V gene TRBV18, with 8 nucleotides matching TRBD1. This CDR3 is 15 amino acids long. J lost 1 base, V lost 5 bases, and 3 bases had no gene match. The V gene's germline CDR1 is KGHSH and CDR2 LQKENI. The CDR3: CASSTGTGNTGELFF. CDR3 nucleotide sequence: TGTGCCAGCTCAACCGGGACAGGGAACACCGGGGAGCTGTTTTTT.

The chain is built from TRBV19 and TRBJ2-3; D call uncertain. Between the trimmed V and J ends, which lost 5 bases and 6 bases, there was a span of 6 bases. The CDR3 loop spans 11 amino acids. Germline lookup yields CDR1 LNHDA and CDR2 SQIVND (reference sequence). The CDR3 sequence: CASSGADTQYF. CDR3 DNA: TGTGCCAGTAGTGGAGCTGATACGCAGTATTTT. The full variable domain, with the rest looked up from reference TRBV19 and TRBJ2-3, is DGGITQSPKYLFRKEGQNVTLSCEQNLNHDAMYWYRQDPGQGLRLIYYSQIVNDFQKGDIAEGYSVSREKKESFPLTVTSAQKNPTAFYLCASSGADTQYFGPGTRLTVL.

This chain links TRBV29-1 with TRBJ2-2; 9 bases fit TRBD2. The germline gives CDR1 SQVTM, CDR2 ANQGSEA. The CDR3 totals 15 residues. V lost 6 bases, J lost 6 bases, and 11 bases stayed unmatched. The CDR3: CSVRSAGGPSGELFF. For the CDR3, the DNA is TGCAGCGTACGGTCGGCGGGAGGGCCGTCCGGGGAGCTGTTTTTT.

This clone turned up a few times. The rearrangement joins TRBV6-5 to TRBJ1-2, with D possibly TRBD1 on 6 matching bases. CDR3 length: 13 amino acids. Germline-derived CDR1 and CDR2 are MNHEY and SVGAGI. With 6 bases removed from V and 5 bases from J, the gap between germline ends came to 13 bases. This CDR3 is CASSTQGWYGYTF. CDR3 coding DNA: TGTGCCAGCAGCACACAGGGTTGGTATGGCTACACCTTC.